This T cell receptor (beta chain) is from a study of T-cell reconstitution after alpha-beta-depleted transplantation in children. A library of TCRbeta sequences, prepared with unique molecular identifiers, was generated. TCRdb passed the PCR reads through MiXCR, listing each CDR3 protein once. The sample records a few hundred thousand distinct CDR3 sequences, around a tenth being singletons. This clonotype was picked up a small number of times. CDR3 length: 13 residues. The sequenced sample was PBMCs from the stem cell graft donor, obtained from the stem cell graft. This TCR derives from a human donor who donated a stem cell graft to a child with acute lymphoblastic leukemia. V usage is TRBV12-2 and J usage is TRBJ1-2. TRBV12-2 is classified as a pseudogene. CDR3 amino acids: CASRLVGWYGYTF. CDR3 coding DNA: TGTGCAAGTCGCCTTGTGGGTTGGTATGGCTACACCTTC.